Reported below is one T cell receptor beta chain. Its target is not known. The data belong to a study of T cell responses to AZD1222 COVID-19 vaccine. The study's findings and limits: Vaccine-related CD4 TCRs covered spike, predominating at 160-218 and 743-854. In a largely white British group with more females than males, clonal diversity was possibly underestimated. Of spike-specific TCRs, nearly half reportedly target regions left unmutated in variants.

Using immunoSEQ multiplex PCR, the repertoire was profiled, and TCRdb retains in-frame clones only, with some absent. This sample contains about 140,000 clones. Germline V gene lookup returns CDR1 ENHRY and CDR2 SYGVKD. Trimming cost V 0 bases and J 7 bases, with 19 bases left between them. This CDR3 is built from 17 residues. The TCR comes from an adult in good health. The V call is TRBV10-3, the J call TRBJ2-1; D possibly matches TRBD1 or TRBD2 (6 bases each). Sequenced material: peripheral blood. This chain's CDR3 is CAISESGPEGGDNEQFF. CDR3 in DNA: TGTGCCATCAGTGAGTCAGGTCCGGAGGGGGGAGATAATGAGCAGTTCTTC.